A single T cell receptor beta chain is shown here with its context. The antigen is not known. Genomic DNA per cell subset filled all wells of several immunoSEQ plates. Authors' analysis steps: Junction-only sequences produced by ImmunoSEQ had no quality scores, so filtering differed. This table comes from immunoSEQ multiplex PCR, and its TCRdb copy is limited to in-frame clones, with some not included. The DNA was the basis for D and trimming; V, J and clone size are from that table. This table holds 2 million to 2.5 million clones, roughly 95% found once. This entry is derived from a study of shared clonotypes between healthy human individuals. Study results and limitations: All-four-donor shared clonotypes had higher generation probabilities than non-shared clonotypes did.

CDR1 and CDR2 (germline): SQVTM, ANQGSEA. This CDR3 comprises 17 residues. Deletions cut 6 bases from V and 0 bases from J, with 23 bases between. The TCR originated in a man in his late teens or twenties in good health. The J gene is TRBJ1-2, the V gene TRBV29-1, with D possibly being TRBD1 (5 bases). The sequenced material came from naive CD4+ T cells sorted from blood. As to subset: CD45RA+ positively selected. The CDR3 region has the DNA TGCAGCGTGGTTCTGGGGCCGGGGTCGGCGGCTAACTATGGCTACACCTTC. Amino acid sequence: CSVVLGPGSAANYGYTF.